The next 27 T cell receptor beta chains were all read from a single sample in a study of Graves' ophthalmopathy and Graves' hyperthyroidism (dated by TCRdb to about 2018). TCRdb shows the sequencer as Illumina HiSeq 2000. For repertoire sequencing, TCR beta CDR3 regions were amplified from RNA transcripts. A first-round RT-PCR used HTBI primers with the Qiagen OneStep RT-PCR kit, followed by a second-round multiplex PCR, size selection and purification. TCRdb ran its own pipeline on the public reads, namely fastp trimming at Q25 and MiXCR clone calling, and kept in-frame beta chains. Every entry covers one CDR3 protein and lists the most common genes and DNA from its rows. This sample has some 360,000 distinct CDR3 sequences in its table, and approximately 17% of those were observed once. Together, the top ten hold roughly 2.3% of the sample. Specimen: peripheral blood. These receptors came from an adult woman with stable Graves' hyperthyroidism.

Many counts were recorded for this clonotype. CDR3 region: CASSRGADTYEQYF. CDR3 coding DNA: TGCGCCAGCAGCCGCGGAGCGGATACCTACGAGCAGTACTTC. The chain uses TRBV4-1 and TRBJ2-7; a weak D match, TRBD2 (5 bases). This CDR3 has 14 residues. V dropped 4 bases and J dropped 2 bases, with 12 bases sitting between them. Per the germline V gene, CDR1 is MGHRA and CDR2 is YSYEKL.

This chain links TRBV12-3 or TRBV12-4 with TRBJ2-7, with D perhaps TRBD1 or TRBD2 (5 bases each). This CDR3 contains 15 residues. With 6 bases removed from V and 3 bases from J, the gap between germline ends came to 18 bases. CDR3 residues: CASRPTRDGNYEQYF. In DNA form, the CDR3 reads TGTGCCAGCAGGCCGACCCGGGACGGAAACTACGAGCAGTACTTC.

This clonotype was seen repeatedly, ten times or more. This chain links TRBV12-3 or TRBV12-4 with TRBJ2-7; tentative D call: TRBD2 (6 bases). The CDR3 consists of 14 residues. V lost 6 bases and J 4 bases, leaving 16 bases between the germline ends. The CDR3 DNA sequence: TGTGCCAGCAGGGCATTAGCGGCACCTTACGAGCAGTACTTC. Its translation is CASRALAAPYEQYF.

The sample holds many counts of this clonotype. The chain combines TRBV12-3 or TRBV12-4 with TRBJ2-5, with D possibly called TRBD1 or TRBD2 (5 bases each). The V end lost 3 bases, the J end lost 4 bases, and 18 bases lay between the germline ends. The CDR3 sequence is 16 residues long. The DNA of the CDR3 is TGTGCCAGCAGTTTGGGGACCAAATGGCGGCTAGAGACCCAGTACTTC. It is translated as CASSLGTKWRLETQYF.

The V and J genes are TRBV12-3 or TRBV12-4 and TRBJ1-2; D ambiguous. The V gene lost 5 bases and the J gene lost 9 bases, with 19 bases spanning the gap. This CDR3 is built from 14 residues. CDR3 protein: CASSEMDGLRSYTF. The CDR3 bases are TGTGCCAGCAGTGAAATGGACGGTTTACGGAGCTACACCTTC.

This clonotype was counted many times. The chain has TRBV28 and TRBJ2-7, with D possibly TRBD1 on 6 matching bases. V lost 6 bases, J lost 2 bases, and 20 bases lay in between. The length of the CDR3 is 16 residues. The germline CDR1 and CDR2 sequences are MDHEN and SYDVKM. CDR3 sequence reads: CASSSGWTETTYEQYF. The CDR3 DNA reads as TGTGCCAGCAGCTCCGGATGGACAGAGACAACCTACGAGCAGTACTTC.

The table lists this clonotype with many counts. The chain employs TRBV20-1 and TRBJ2-2, with D perhaps matching TRBD2 (6 bases). This CDR3 comprises 15 residues. The V and J ends lost 4 bases and 2 bases respectively, with 14 bases between them. Germline CDR1 DFQATT, CDR2 SNEGSKA (reference sequence). CDR3 loop: CSAIIPGTNTGELFF. The CDR3 nucleotides read TGCAGTGCTATTATCCCCGGGACTAACACCGGGGAGCTGTTTTTT.

Notes on this clonotype: A read error is likely, as this CDR3 ends without the conserved phenylalanine or tryptophan. This chain uses TRBV6-2 or TRBV6-3 with TRBJ2-5, with D uncertain. Trimming removed 10 bases at V and 4 bases at J, with 19 bases between. The CDR3 contains 14 residues. The germline V gene has CDR1 MNHEY and CDR2 SVGEGT. CDR3 amino acids: CAMSPGRQRETQYL. The CDR3 coding sequence is TGTGCCATGTCCCCGGGTCGGCAGCGAGAGACCCAGTACTTG.

A remark on this clonotype: This may be a read error: a much more frequent sequence differs by one nucleotide. This rearrangement joins TRBV28 to TRBJ1-2; D may be TRBD1 (5 bases). V was shortened by 6 bases and J by 2 bases, with 10 bases between the two germline ends. The V gene's germline CDR1 is MDHEN and CDR2 SYDVKM. The CDR3 extends over 13 amino acids. The CDR3 DNA is TGTGCCAGCAGACCGACAGTAAACTATGGCTACACCTTC. Translation: CASRPTVNYGYTF.

This clonotype was picked up many times. The chain carries TRBV6-1 and TRBJ1-5; D gene unclear. The CDR3 has 14 amino acids. Germline V lookup: CDR1 MNHNS, CDR2 SASEGT. The V end was cut by 7 bases, the J end by 6 bases, with 16 bases between. In DNA form, the CDR3 reads TGTGCCAGCACGTCAGGCCCGGGGAGTCAGCCCCAGCATTTT. Translating gives CASTSGPGSQPQHF.

This clonotype was observed a handful of times. The chain combines TRBV12-3 or TRBV12-4 with TRBJ2-5, with 8 bases lining up with TRBD2. V gave up 3 bases and J gave up 4 bases; unmatched junction bases: 7. CDR3 length equals 15 residues. The CDR3 DNA reads TGTGCCAGCAGTTTTGGAGCGGGGGTGGCAGAGACCCAGTACTTC. Translating it yields CASSFGAGVAETQYF.

In its sample, this clonotype was seen many times. J is TRBJ1-1 and V is TRBV12-3 or TRBV12-4; a possible D gene is TRBD1 (6 bases). V lost 5 bases to trimming and J lost 10 bases, with 11 bases between them. The CDR3 runs to 11 residues. CDR3 sequence: CASSPGHGAFF. The CDR3 DNA reads as TGTGCCAGCAGTCCGGGACATGGAGCTTTCTTT.

This clonotype was counted at least ten times. The rearrangement links TRBV7-2 to TRBJ2-7; tentatively, D is TRBD1 (5 bases). There are 15 residues in the CDR3. Trimming cost V 2 bases and J 0 bases, with 11 bases left between them. The germline V gene encodes CDR1 SGHTA and CDR2 FQGNSA. The CDR3 region has the DNA TGTGCCAGCAGCTTAATCCAGGGAACCTCCTACGAGCAGTACTTC. Protein sequence: CASSLIQGTSYEQYF.

This clonotype has a count of ten or more. The chain is built from TRBV6-2 or TRBV6-3 and TRBJ2-7; 9 bases line up with TRBD2. The junction had 11 bases not matched to a gene; V was cut back by 0 bases and J by 2 bases. Germline lookup yields CDR1 MNHEY and CDR2 SVGEGT. This CDR3 spans 18 amino acids. CDR3 in amino acids: CASSYSRPSGTSTYEQYF. CDR3 in DNA: TGTGCCAGCAGTTACTCCCGGCCTAGCGGGACTTCTACCTACGAGCAGTACTTC.

The J gene is TRBJ2-7, the V gene TRBV29-1; 7 bases map to TRBD2. V lost 7 bases and J lost 6; bases outside the gene matches: 9. Germline V gene lookup returns CDR1 SQVTM and CDR2 ANQGSEA. The CDR3 consists of 12 residues. The CDR3 loop reads CSAQLGGSEQYF. The DNA for the CDR3 is TGCAGCGCTCAGTTGGGCGGGAGCGAGCAGTACTTC.

This clonotype was recorded many times. The rearrangement links TRBV28 to TRBJ2-5; D ambiguous. Germline V gene sequence: CDR1 MDHEN, CDR2 SYDVKM. The CDR3 covers 14 residues. The V end lost 0 bases, the J end lost 1 base, and 6 bases lay between the germline ends. The CDR3 protein is CASSLWLFQETQYF. The CDR3 DNA reads as TGTGCCAGCAGTTTATGGCTGTTCCAAGAGACCCAGTACTTC.

The sample holds many counts of this clonotype. J is TRBJ2-5 and V is TRBV29-1, with 10 bases fitting TRBD1. The germline V gene encodes CDR1 SQVTM and CDR2 ANQGSEA. The CDR3 spans 14 residues. Trimming took 5 bases from V and 4 from J; bases not matched to a gene: 7. CDR3 loop: CSVPGQGVGETQYF. DNA of the CDR3: TGCAGCGTTCCCGGACAGGGGGTTGGAGAGACCCAGTACTTC.

This clonotype showed up many times. The chain combines TRBV7-2 with TRBJ2-5, with D perhaps TRBD2 (5 bases). Trimming took off 1 base at V and 4 bases at J, with 16 bases between the two ends. This CDR3 is 16 amino acids long. Per germline, CDR1 SGHTA and CDR2 FQGNSA. The chain's CDR3 is CASSLVPNVAGETQYF. The DNA for the CDR3 is TGTGCCAGCAGCTTAGTTCCGAATGTGGCGGGAGAGACCCAGTACTTC.

This clonotype has just a few counts. This chain joins TRBV9 and TRBJ1-6; 9 nucleotides match TRBD1. The J segment lost 9 bases and the V segment lost 3 bases, leaving 7 bases of the junction unmatched. CDR1 SGDLS and CDR2 YYNGEE come from the germline V gene. The CDR3 sequence is 15 residues long. CDR3 in amino acids: CASSEGTGPASPLHF. As DNA, the CDR3 is TGTGCCAGCAGCGAAGGGACAGGGCCGGCTTCACCCCTCCACTTT.

This clonotype was picked up many times. The CDR3 here is CATTEDRFGTQYF. CDR3 sequence (DNA): TGTGCCACCACCGAGGACAGGTTCGGGACCCAGTACTTC. The rearrangement joins TRBV24-1 to TRBJ2-5; the match to TRBD1 covers 7 bases. Germline V CDR1 and CDR2: KGHDR, SFDVKD. Germline trimming cut 8 bases from V and 7 bases from J; bases unmatched to any gene: 9. CDR3 length: 13 amino acids.

There are many counts of this clonotype. This chain connects TRBV20-1 to TRBJ1-2, with TRBD1 matching 12 bases. J lost 3 bases, V lost 6 bases, and 11 bases had no gene match. Germline assignment: CDR1 DFQATT and CDR2 SNEGSKA (reference sequence). The CDR3 is 16 residues long. The DNA of the CDR3 is TGCAGTGCCCAAGTCCGGGACAGGGGGCGGCACTATGGCTACACCTTC. This codes for CSAQVRDRGRHYGYTF.

Many counts were recorded for this clonotype. This rearrangement joins TRBV20-1 to TRBJ2-7; tentatively, D is TRBD1 or TRBD2 (6 bases each). V gave up 5 bases and J gave up 2 bases, with 10 bases separating them. The germline CDR1 and CDR2 sequences are DFQATT and SNEGSKA (reference sequence). The CDR3 covers 12 residues. CDR3 DNA sequence: TGCAGTGCTTTAAGGGGGGCCTACGAGCAGTACTTC. As protein: CSALRGAYEQYF.

J is TRBJ2-4 and V is TRBV7-9; maybe TRBD2 (7 bases). The CDR3 is made up of 14 amino acids. Trimming cost V 3 bases and J 8 bases, with 14 bases left between them. The germline V gene encodes CDR1 SEHNR and CDR2 FQNEAQ (reference sequence). The CDR3 sequence: CASSFLGGGDIQYF. The CDR3 DNA sequence: TGTGCCAGCAGCTTCCTAGGAGGGGGGGACATTCAGTACTTC.

This clonotype has at least ten counts. The chain combines TRBV29-1 with TRBJ2-2, with a weak D call TRBD2 (5 bases). The CDR3 has 13 amino acids. V was shortened by 7 bases and J by 1 base, with 10 bases between the two germline ends. Germline V CDR1 and CDR2: SQVTM, ANQGSEA. CDR3 sequence: CSGRAVNTGELFF. The CDR3 nucleotides read TGCAGCGGGCGGGCGGTGAACACCGGGGAGCTGTTTTTT.

This clonotype occurred a few times. A read error may be the cause here, since a much bigger clone is one base away. V is TRBV12-3 or TRBV12-4 and J is TRBJ1-6, with D possibly being TRBD1 (5 bases). V shed 6 bases and J shed 9 bases, with 18 bases lying between them. This CDR3 has 15 amino acids. The CDR3 here is CASSSLARDGSPLHF. The DNA of the CDR3 is TGTGCCAGCAGCTCCCTGGCCAGGGATGGTTCACCCCTCCACTTT.

The table lists this clonotype with many counts. Mismatch with germline at one junction end may stem from a read error. V usage is TRBV29-1 and J usage is TRBJ1-3; D ambiguous. Looked up from germline, CDR1 is SQVTM and CDR2 is ANQGSEA. CDR3 size: 13 residues. The CDR3 DNA reads as TGCAGCGCTGAAGTAGACTCTGGAAACACCATATATTTT. Encoded protein: CSAEVDSGNTIYF.

The table lists this clonotype with many counts. The V gene is TRBV12-3 or TRBV12-4, the J gene TRBJ2-3; D remains unclear. The CDR3 is 12 residues long. The V end was cut by 1 base, the J end by 1 base, with 0 bases between. This CDR3 is CASSLGTDTQYF. The DNA of the CDR3 is TGTGCCAGCAGTTTAGGCACAGATACGCAGTATTTT.